Below are 27 T cell receptor beta chains sequenced from a single sample in a study of follicular helper T cells after annual influenza vaccination. Repertoires were generated with immunoSEQ multiplex PCR, while TCRdb's copy carries only in-frame clones and drops some. The table has about 11,000 clones, under 80% seen once. Material: CXCR5- memory CD4+ T cells sorted from blood, obtained 6 weeks after influenza vaccination. The source is an adult who received the influenza vaccine.

This chain links TRBV7-6 with TRBJ2-1; D unclear. The V gene lost 1 base and the J gene lost 9 bases, with 10 bases spanning the gap. Germline V CDR1 and CDR2: SGHVS, FNYEAQ. The CDR3 covers 13 residues. CDR3 sequence: CASSLVLDAEQFF. The CDR3 DNA follows: TGTGCCAGCAGCTTAGTTCTGGACGCTGAGCAGTTCTTC.

The chain combines TRBV7-2 with TRBJ1-3; D uncertain. Trimming cost V 6 bases and J 0 bases, with 3 bases left between them. Germline values: CDR1 SGHTA, CDR2 FQGNSA. This CDR3 is built from 12 residues. The CDR3 reads CASRGSGNTIYF. The DNA of the CDR3 is TGTGCCAGCAGGGGCTCTGGAAACACCATATATTTT.

The chain carries TRBV18 and TRBJ2-7, with TRBD1 as a possible D gene (6 bases). Trimming stripped 4 bases from V and 3 bases from J, with 13 bases between. CDR3 length: 14 residues. Germline-derived CDR1 and CDR2 are KGHSH and LQKENI. The CDR3 bases are TGTGCCAGCTCACAAGGGACACGGAACTACGAGCAGTACTTC. Translated: CASSQGTRNYEQYF.

The count of this clone is one. The chain employs TRBV5-8 and TRBJ2-6; 10 positions agree with TRBD1. Germline values: CDR1 SGHTS, CDR2 YDEGEE. The CDR3 has 17 residues. J lost 0 bases, V lost 7 bases, and 7 bases had no gene match. In DNA, the CDR3 is TGTGCCAGCGCTCGGACAGGGGGGTCCTCTGGGGCCAACGTCCTGACTTTC. Translation gives CASARTGGSSGANVLTF. The whole variable domain, remainder taken from reference TRBV5-8 and TRBJ2-6, is EAGVTQSPTHLIKTRGQQATLRCSPISGHTSVYWYQQALGLGLQFLLWYDEGEERNRGNFPPRFSGRQFPNYSSELNVNALELEDSALYLCASARTGGSSGANVLTFGAGSRLTVL.

The chain employs TRBV4-2 and TRBJ2-1, with 8 bases that match TRBD2. V trimming: 0 bases; J trimming: 10 bases; junction bases outside the gene matches: 11. This CDR3 has 16 amino acids. The V gene's germline CDR1 is LGHNA and CDR2 YNFKEQ. In DNA form, the CDR3 reads TGTGCCAGCAGCCAAGACGGCTCGGGGGGGCCCAGAGAGCAGTTCTTC. Protein product: CASSQDGSGGPREQFF.

This clone was seen more than once but under ten times. V usage is TRBV2 and J usage is TRBJ2-7; D may correspond to TRBD1 or TRBD2 (5 bases each). The V and J ends lost 3 bases and 10 bases respectively, with 16 bases between them. The CDR3 totals 13 residues. The germline gives CDR1 SNHLY, CDR2 FYNNEI. The CDR3 protein is CASSELQGRDQYF. CDR3 sequence (DNA): TGTGCCAGCAGTGAGTTGCAGGGTCGGGATCAGTACTTC.

This clone was seen only a few times. The rearrangement links TRBV18 to TRBJ2-7, with 10 positions matching TRBD1. Germline CDR1 and CDR2: KGHSH and LQKENI. The ends lost 4 bases at V and 2 bases at J; junction bases unmatched: 8. This CDR3 contains 16 residues. The CDR3 is CASSRPGTGETYEQYF. CDR3 sequence (DNA): TGTGCCAGCTCACGGCCCGGGACAGGGGAGACCTACGAGCAGTACTTC.

The chain couples TRBV7-9 to TRBJ1-4; 7 bases map to TRBD1. The CDR3 length is 15 residues. Germline V lookup: CDR1 SEHNR, CDR2 FQNEAQ (reference sequence). Trimming cost V 4 bases and J 7 bases; bases outside gene matches: 9. The chain's CDR3 is CASSSGQIFSEKLFF. In DNA form, the CDR3 reads TGTGCCAGCAGCTCGGGACAGATCTTTAGTGAAAAACTGTTTTTT.

The V gene is TRBV5-1, the J gene TRBJ1-1, with D possibly being TRBD1 (6 bases). The CDR3 is 14 amino acids. V was clipped by 1 base and J by 0 bases, with 7 bases between them. CDR1 SGHRS and CDR2 YFSETQ come from the germline V gene. CDR3 amino acids: CASSLTGLNTEAFF. Written as DNA, the CDR3 is TGCGCCAGCAGCTTGACAGGGTTGAACACTGAAGCTTTCTTT.

The gene calls are TRBV6-7 and TRBJ2-7; perhaps TRBD1 as D (5 bases). TRBV6-7 belongs to the ORF category, with a function that is uncertain. The CDR3 contains 15 residues. The V end lost 5 bases, the J end lost 3 bases, and 17 bases lay between the germline ends. Here the CDR3 reads CASSQTSGLGYEQYF. The CDR3 bases are TGTGCCAGCAGTCAAACTTCAGGGTTAGGCTACGAGCAGTACTTC.

This chain connects TRBV7-3 to TRBJ2-2; 7 bases align to TRBD2. CDR1 SGHTA and CDR2 FQGTGA come from the germline V gene. J lost 4 bases, V lost 4 bases, and 9 bases had no gene match. This CDR3 is 16 amino acids long. In DNA, the CDR3 is TGTGCCAGCAGCTCAGCGGGACCGGCCCCCACCGGGGAGCTGTTTTTT. Translating it yields CASSSAGPAPTGELFF. Together with reference TRBV7-3 and TRBJ2-2, the CDR3 gives the full variable domain: GAGVSQTPSNKVTEKGKYVELRCDPISGHTALYWYRQSLGQGPEFLIYFQGTGAADDSGLPNDRFFAVRPEGSVSTLKIQRTERGDSAVYLCASSSAGPAPTGELFFGEGSRLTVL.

The gene calls are TRBV6-5 and TRBJ1-6; D is ambiguous. The V gene lost 2 bases and the J gene lost 1 base, with 9 bases spanning the gap. The CDR3 runs to 16 residues. CDR1 and CDR2 from the germline V gene are MNHEY and SVGAGI. The CDR3 nucleotides read TGTGCCAGCAGTTACCGGGCTGGGTCCTATAATTCACCCCTCCACTTT. It encodes CASSYRAGSYNSPLHF.

V is TRBV29-1 and J is TRBJ1-1; 8 positions match TRBD1. V trimming: 1 base; J trimming: 3 bases; junction bases outside the gene matches: 4. This CDR3 region has 14 residues. Germline CDR1 is SQVTM and CDR2 is ANQGSEA. The chain's CDR3 is CSVEAGGAHTEAFF. DNA for the CDR3: TGCAGCGTTGAAGCAGGGGGCGCCCACACTGAAGCTTTCTTT.

The DNA for the CDR3 is TGTGCCAGTAGCCCCCCCGGGGGGGGGCGCGGGGAGACCCAGTACTTC. The encoded protein is CASSPPGGGRGETQYF. This rearrangement joins TRBV19 to TRBJ2-5; 8 nucleotides line up with TRBD2. Looked up from germline, CDR1 is LNHDA and CDR2 is SQIVND (reference sequence). Unmatched junction bases numbered 14, after V lost 6 bases and J lost 5 bases. The CDR3 length is 16 residues.

The V gene is TRBV19, the J gene TRBJ2-1; D could derive from TRBD1 or TRBD2 (5 bases each). The CDR3 length is 15 residues. Trimming left V 3 bases short and J 0 bases short, with 9 bases between. Germline-derived CDR1 and CDR2 are LNHDA and SQIVND (reference sequence). The CDR3 loop reads CASSMTAVSYNEQFF. The CDR3 DNA reads as TGTGCCAGTAGTATGACAGCGGTCTCCTACAATGAGCAGTTCTTC.

V is TRBV7-2 and J is TRBJ2-5, with D hard to call. This CDR3 is 13 amino acids long. Germline-derived CDR1 and CDR2 are SGHTA and FQGNSA. Trimming cost V 5 bases and J 5 bases, with 12 bases left between them. CDR3 loop: CASSIPNRETQYF. As DNA, the CDR3 is TGTGCCAGCAGCATACCAAATCGCGAGACCCAGTACTTC.

This clone turned up a few times. The CDR3 spells CASSSGSTYEQYF. CDR3 DNA: TGCGCCAGCAGCTCCGGGAGTACCTACGAGCAGTACTTC. The chain uses TRBV5-1 and TRBJ2-7, with D perhaps TRBD2 (6 bases). V was pared by 3 bases and J by 2 bases, with 9 bases between. This CDR3 region has 13 residues. Germline V gene sequence: CDR1 SGHRS, CDR2 YFSETQ.

The CDR3 is CASKGSNSYEQYF. The CDR3 DNA follows: TGTGCCAGTAAGGGCTCTAACTCCTACGAGCAGTACTTC. The chain links TRBV19 to TRBJ2-7; D remains unclear. This CDR3 comprises 13 residues. The V gene lost 7 bases and the J gene lost 0 bases, with 10 bases spanning the gap. Germline V lookup: CDR1 LNHDA, CDR2 SQIVND (reference sequence).

The rearrangement links TRBV5-5 to TRBJ1-1, with 8 bases identical to TRBD1. The CDR3 runs 13 residues. Trimming cost V 5 bases and J 5 bases; bases outside gene matches: 5. CDR1 is SGHKS and CDR2 is YYEKEE in the germline V gene (reference sequence). The DNA for the CDR3 is TGTGCCAGCAGGTACGACAGGGGTACTGAAGCTTTCTTT. Protein: CASRYDRGTEAFF.

The rearrangement joins TRBV5-1 to TRBJ1-2; 7 positions match TRBD1. Germline V gives CDR1 SGHRS, CDR2 YFSETQ. The CDR3 has 16 amino acids. Trimming removed 3 bases from V and 4 bases from J; junction bases left unmatched: 12. The chain's CDR3 is CASSWTMDRRFYGYTF. CDR3 bases: TGCGCCAGCAGCTGGACTATGGACAGGCGGTTCTATGGCTACACCTTC.

The V call is TRBV14, the J call TRBJ2-5; maybe TRBD1 (6 bases). The CDR3 spans 16 residues. Trimming stripped 4 bases from V and 0 bases from J, with 15 bases between. From germline, CDR1 is SGHDN and CDR2 FVKESK. The DNA for the CDR3 is TGTGCCAGCAGCCGATTAGCCGGACAGAACCAAGAGACCCAGTACTTC. It is translated as CASSRLAGQNQETQYF.

The V and J genes are TRBV5-1 and TRBJ2-5; D is possibly TRBD1 (5 bases). Germline V gene data show CDR1 as SGHRS and CDR2 as YFSETQ. The V end lost 5 bases, the J end lost 3 bases, and 17 bases lay between the germline ends. This CDR3 region has 15 residues. In nucleotides, the CDR3 is TGCGCCAGCAGGGCAGGGCAGATAGTCAAAGAGACCCAGTACTTC. Its translation: CASRAGQIVKETQYF.

V gene TRBV4-2 combines with J gene TRBJ2-1; 9 bases fit TRBD2. The junction had 8 bases not matched to a gene; V was cut back by 1 base and J by 4 bases. Germline lookup yields CDR1 LGHNA and CDR2 YNFKEQ. CDR3 size: 17 residues. In DNA, the CDR3 is TGTGCCAGCAGCCAAGCGGCTAGCGGGGCCGGTTACAATGAGCAGTTCTTC. Its translation: CASSQAASGAGYNEQFF.

V gene TRBV4-1 combines with J gene TRBJ2-5; D is possibly TRBD2 (6 bases). Deletions cut 0 bases from V and 4 bases from J, with 18 bases between. The CDR3 has 17 residues. Germline V gene sequence: CDR1 MGHRA, CDR2 YSYEKL. The CDR3 sequence is CASSQDLGGRTRETQYF. Here the CDR3 DNA reads TGCGCCAGCAGCCAAGATCTTGGGGGGAGGACGAGAGAGACCCAGTACTTC.

The rearrangement joins TRBV5-6 to TRBJ2-2; tentatively, D is TRBD1 (6 bases). V shed 2 bases and J shed 3 bases, with 11 bases lying between them. The germline gives CDR1 SGHDT, CDR2 YYEEEE. The CDR3 has 15 amino acids. In DNA, the CDR3 is TGTGCCAGCAGCTTAGACAGGCTATACACCGGGGAGCTGTTTTTT. Its protein is CASSLDRLYTGELFF. The full variable domain, in which reference TRBV5-6 and TRBJ2-2 provide the parts outside the CDR3, is DAGVTQSPTHLIKTRGQQVTLRCSPKSGHDTVSWYQQALGQGPQFIFQYYEEEERQRGNFPDRFSGHQFPNYSSELNVNALLLGDSALYLCASSLDRLYTGELFFGEGSRLTVL.

The rearrangement uses TRBV6-6 and TRBJ1-3; D remains ambiguous. Germline loops: CDR1 MNHNY, CDR2 SVGAGI (reference sequence). The germline V and J ends were trimmed by 2 bases and 8 bases, with 10 bases remaining between them. The CDR3 consists of 13 residues. The CDR3: CASSYRRGDTIYF. The DNA for the CDR3 is TGTGCCAGCAGTTACCGCCGGGGAGACACCATATATTTT.

The chain carries TRBV5-1 and TRBJ2-5; D is undetermined. Trimming pared 0 bases from V and 5 bases from J, leaving 8 bases between. The CDR3 consists of 13 residues. Germline V CDR1 and CDR2: SGHRS, YFSETQ. The CDR3 is CASSLELGETQYF. The DNA of the CDR3 is TGCGCCAGCAGCTTGGAATTGGGGGAGACCCAGTACTTC.